This TCR beta chain was retrieved from a study of blood T cell repertoires in COVID-19. In the original workflow: Nucleated cell counts were estimated from reference gene primer amplification. This table comes from immunoSEQ multiplex PCR, and its TCRdb copy is limited to in-frame clones, with some not included. The V and J calls and clone size are taken from that table; D and trimming were inferred from the DNA. The sample yields 100,000 to 150,000 clones, 85% to 90% seen once. By share, this clone counts as medium-sized. This CDR3 has 15 residues. V was shortened by 4 bases and J by 3 bases, with 16 bases between the two germline ends. CDR1 is LGHDT and CDR2 is YNNKEL in the germline V gene (reference sequence).

The TCR was taken from a man over 45 with acute or convalescent COVID-19. V usage is TRBV3-1 (or the pseudogene TRBV3-2) and J usage is TRBJ2-7; maybe TRBD1 (6 bases). The sequencing input was peripheral blood. CDR3 in amino acids: CASSPHRDNYYEQYF. Here the CDR3 DNA reads TGTGCCAGCAGCCCCCATAGGGACAACTACTACGAGCAGTACTTC.